The clone carrying this T cell receptor (beta chain) was seen only a few times. Indicated treatment: randomized to nivolumab then ipilimumab (arm A) or the reverse (arm B). This entry comes from a study of sequential checkpoint blockade in melanoma. Whole-study context: Arm A got nivolumab then ipilimumab; arm B the reverse, 1:1.

In germline, CDR1 is SGHTS, CDR2 YDEGEE. This CDR3 has 15 amino acids. The V and J ends lost 1 base and 4 bases, in that order; junction bases with no gene match: 8. Assay used: immunoSEQ multiplex PCR; TCRdb lists only in-frame clones, some missing. The sample holds about 5,300 clones, 70% to 85% seen once. The rearrangement uses TRBV5-8 and TRBJ2-7; 7 nucleotides line up with TRBD1. The clonotype originates from a human donor with melanoma. The starting material was CD8+ T cells sorted from blood (inferred from file names), obtained from a patient given nivolumab and ipilimumab in sequence. Here the CDR3 DNA reads TGTGCCAGCAGCTTGCCTCGCCAGGGGGTTTACGAGCAGTACTTC. As protein: CASSLPRQGVYEQYF. The complete variable domain, with remaining parts taken from reference TRBV5-8 and TRBJ2-7, reads EAGVTQSPTHLIKTRGQQATLRCSPISGHTSVYWYQQALGLGLQFLLWYDEGEERNRGNFPPRFSGRQFPNYSSELNVNALELEDSALYLCASSLPRQGVYEQYFGPGTRLTVT.